This passage covers 3 T cell receptor beta chains from one sample sequenced in a study of blood T cell repertoires in COVID-19. Clones were sequenced by immunoSEQ multiplex PCR, and TCRdb holds only the in-frame ones, with some missing. The data hold approximately 450,000 clones, with 70% to 90% observed a single time. The sequencing sample was made of PBMCs or T cells enriched from blood (not recorded which). The source of these receptors is a woman under 30 with acute COVID-19.

This clone was counted between two and nine times. The V gene is TRBV20-1, the J gene TRBJ1-5, with D hard to call. The germline V and J ends were trimmed by 3 bases and 0 bases, with 12 bases remaining between them. The CDR3 contains 15 residues. Germline CDR1 DFQATT, CDR2 SNEGSKA (reference sequence). The chain's CDR3 is CSASMGGISNQPQHF. As DNA, the CDR3 is TGCAGTGCTAGTATGGGAGGGATTAGCAATCAGCCCCAGCATTTT.

The chain couples TRBV2 to TRBJ2-2; TRBD2 is a possible D gene (6 bases). Trimming cost V 8 bases and J 6 bases, with 10 bases left between them. CDR1 and CDR2 from the germline V gene are SNHLY and FYNNEI. The CDR3 loop spans 12 amino acids. CDR3 DNA sequence: TGTGCCAGCTGTAGGGAGGCCGGGGAGCTGTTTTTT. It codes for CASCREAGELFF.

This clone appeared once. The rearrangement joins TRBV5-4 to TRBJ1-4; 8 nucleotides align to TRBD1. Germline V lookup: CDR1 SGHNT, CDR2 YYREEE (reference sequence). The CDR3 extends over 15 amino acids. V shed 5 bases, J shed 6 bases, and the junction held 9 bases outside the gene matches. CDR3 amino acids: CASRAGQALDEKLFF. The CDR3 DNA reads TGTGCCAGCAGGGCGGGACAGGCCCTAGATGAAAAACTGTTTTTT.